This T cell receptor beta chain was found in a study of blood T cell repertoires in COVID-19. Study-wide context: Samples taken during acute and convalescent COVID-19 were collected in the United States, Italy and Spain.

TCRdb's copy holds only in-frame clones and misses some; the assay was immunoSEQ multiplex PCR. The sample holds 250,000 or so clones, around 93% seen once. After removal of 2 bases from V and 2 bases from J, the junction contained 12 bases not matched to a gene. The CDR3 runs 18 residues. The germline V gene has CDR1 PRHDT and CDR2 FYEKMQ (reference sequence). This receptor was identified in a man aged 35 to 55 who had been exposed to COVID-19. The chain joins TRBV13 to TRBJ2-7; TRBD1 aligns across 10 bases. The sample consisted of PBMCs or T cells enriched from blood (not recorded which). In nucleotides, the CDR3 is TGTGCCAGCAGCTTAATCGACAGGGGGCGGCCCCGGACCTACGAGCAGTACTTC. Its translation: CASSLIDRGRPRTYEQYF.